These T cell receptor beta chains were read from a single sample in a study of shared clonotypes between healthy human individuals. The table came from immunoSEQ multiplex PCR; TCRdb's copy has only in-frame clones and leaves some out. Found here are about a million clones, around 76% of them singletons; the top ten hold 1.4%. The sample comprised memory CD4+ T cells sorted from blood. These receptors were taken from a man aged 18-30 years in good health. Both conserved end residues are trimmed from each CDR3.

TRBV10-3	13	AISESGQMNTEAF
TRBV28	11	AIDRMGNQPQH
TRBV11-2	11	ASSPAPLREQF
TRBV28	11	ASSFGVDEKLF
TRBV29-1	13	SVEVRGGARDTQY
TRBV10-2	11	ASSDRTNQPQH
TRBV7-2	11	ASSLGIRGEAF
TRBV6-6	12	ASIRGTGGYEQY
TRBV28	11	ASSSYREETQY
TRBV6-6	10	ASSSKGLSLF
TRBV7-9	12	ASSASRGDTEAF
TRBV18	13	ASSPRRDSNSPLH
TRBV28	11	ASRGDTFYGYT
TRBV28	11	ASSSPSTDTQY
TRBV11-2	15	ASSLLFRQGNQETQY
TRBV25-1	16	ASSEWSSPSGRTDTQY
TRBV6-1	13	ASKGGSGGQETQY
TRBV5-1	12	ASSFGGGSYEQY